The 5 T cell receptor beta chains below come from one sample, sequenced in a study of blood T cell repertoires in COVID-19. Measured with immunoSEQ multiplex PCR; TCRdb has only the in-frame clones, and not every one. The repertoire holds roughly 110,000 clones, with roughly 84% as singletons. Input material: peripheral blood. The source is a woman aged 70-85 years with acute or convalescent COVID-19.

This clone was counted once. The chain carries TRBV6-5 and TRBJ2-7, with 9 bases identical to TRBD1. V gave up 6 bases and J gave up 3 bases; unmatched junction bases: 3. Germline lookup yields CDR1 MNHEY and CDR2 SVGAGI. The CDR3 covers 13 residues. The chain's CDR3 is CASSPTGGYEQYF. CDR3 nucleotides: TGTGCCAGCAGCCCGACAGGGGGCTACGAGCAGTACTTC.

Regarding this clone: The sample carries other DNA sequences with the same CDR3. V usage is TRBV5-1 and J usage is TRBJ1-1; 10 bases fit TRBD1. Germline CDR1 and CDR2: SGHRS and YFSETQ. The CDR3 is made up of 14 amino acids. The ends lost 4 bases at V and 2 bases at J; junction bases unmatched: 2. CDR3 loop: CASSRTGGNTEAFF. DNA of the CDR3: TGCGCCAGCAGCAGGACAGGGGGAAACACTGAAGCTTTCTTT.

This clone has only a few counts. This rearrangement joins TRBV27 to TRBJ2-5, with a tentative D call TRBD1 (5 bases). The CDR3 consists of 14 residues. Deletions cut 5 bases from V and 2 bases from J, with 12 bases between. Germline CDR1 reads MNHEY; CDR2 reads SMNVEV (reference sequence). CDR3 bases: TGTGCCAGCAGTCCCAATCAGGGACAAGAGACCCAGTACTTC. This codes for CASSPNQGQETQYF.

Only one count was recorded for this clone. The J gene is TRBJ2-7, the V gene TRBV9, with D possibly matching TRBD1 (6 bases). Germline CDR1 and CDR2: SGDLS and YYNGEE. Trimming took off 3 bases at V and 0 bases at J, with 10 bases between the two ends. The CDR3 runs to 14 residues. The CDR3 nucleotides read TGTGCCAGCAGCGGCGACAGGAGCTCCTACGAGCAGTACTTC. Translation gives CASSGDRSSYEQYF.

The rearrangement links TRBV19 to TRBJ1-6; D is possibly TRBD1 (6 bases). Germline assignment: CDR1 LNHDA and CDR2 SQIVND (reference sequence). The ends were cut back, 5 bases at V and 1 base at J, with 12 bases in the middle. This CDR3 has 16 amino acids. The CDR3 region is CASSAATGSYNSPLHF. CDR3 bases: TGTGCCAGTAGTGCGGCGACAGGATCCTATAATTCACCCCTCCACTTT.